These 17 T cell receptor beta chains originate from one sample sequenced in a study of T cell clusters in autoimmune cytopenias. TRB rearrangements were amplified by touch-down multiplex PCR with mixed TRB-A/B primers. TCRdb reprocessed the multiplex PCR reads and stores each CDR3 protein as one record, lacking DNA. In all, the sample yields about 7,500 distinct CDR3 sequences. TRB amplification used approximately 250 ng of peripheral blood genomic DNA. The sequencing input was peripheral blood. Receptors originate from a human donor with an autoimmune cytopenia or autoimmune hepatitis (not recorded which).

The chain couples TRBV12-3 or TRBV12-4 to TRBJ2-1; TCRdb outputs TRBD2, but without DNA this stays unchecked. The CDR3 loop spans 15 amino acids. The CDR3 loop is CASTPGLAGPNEQFF.

This clonotype is labeled medium-sized based on frequency. V and J are TRBV6-6 and TRBJ2-3. Germline V gene sequence: CDR1 MNHNY, CDR2 SVGAGI (reference sequence). The length of the CDR3 is 16 residues. The CDR3 loop reads CASSEALTAKSDTQYF.

Judged by frequency, this clonotype is medium-sized. This chain joins TRBV5-4 and TRBJ1-4; TCRdb picks TRBD1, but there is no DNA to check that call. The CDR3 is 15 residues long. CDR1 SGHNT and CDR2 YYREEE come from the germline V gene (reference sequence). The CDR3 reads CASSLGVRGQEKLFF.

The V call is TRBV27, the J call TRBJ1-4; with no DNA, the TCRdb D assignment of TRBD1 cannot be verified. This CDR3 contains 14 residues. Germline V gene data show CDR1 as MNHEY and CDR2 as SMNVEV (reference sequence). The CDR3 region is CASSFRQGREKLFF.

Its frequency marks this clonotype as medium-sized (0.01 to 0.1%). The J gene is TRBJ2-5, the V gene TRBV6-2 or TRBV6-3; checking the TCRdb D call of TRBD1 is not possible without DNA. This CDR3 comprises 14 residues. Germline V gives CDR1 MNHEY, CDR2 SVGEGT. CDR3 sequence reads: CASSRDRSQETQYF.

This clonotype ranks as medium-sized in terms of frequency. This chain uses TRBV5-4 with TRBJ2-5. Germline CDR1 is SGHNT and CDR2 is YYREEE (reference sequence). The CDR3 consists of 14 residues. The CDR3 protein is CASSLIGVGETQYF. Full variable domain (remainder filled in from reference TRBV5-4 and TRBJ2-5): ETGVTQSPTHLIKTRGQQVTLRCSSQSGHNTVSWYQQALGQGPQFIFQYYREEENGRGNFPPRFSGLQFPNYSSELNVNALELDDSALYLCASSLIGVGETQYFGPGTRLLVL.

This clonotype counts as medium-sized by frequency. The genes are TRBV6-2 or TRBV6-3 and TRBJ2-7; there is no DNA to check the TCRdb D call of TRBD1. The CDR3 sequence is 12 residues long. Germline values: CDR1 MNHEY, CDR2 SVGEGT. The CDR3 region is CASSYGGWEQYF.

Measured by frequency, this clonotype is medium-sized (0.01 to 0.1%). The chain couples TRBV7-6 to TRBJ2-1; lacking DNA, the TRBD2 call made by TCRdb goes unchecked. Per the germline V gene, CDR1 is SGHVS and CDR2 is FNYEAQ. This CDR3 region has 15 residues. The CDR3 sequence: CASSLARSGSNEQFF.

The chain carries TRBV19 and TRBJ1-1; the TRBD1 assignment by TCRdb is unverifiable without DNA. Germline CDR1 reads LNHDA; CDR2 reads SQIVND (reference sequence). The CDR3 extends over 16 amino acids. The CDR3 sequence is CASSISQRGRGTEAFF.

The chain uses TRBV19 and TRBJ1-5; TCRdb designates TRBD1, a call that cannot be tested without DNA. The CDR3 length is 15 residues. CDR1 and CDR2 (germline): LNHDA, SQIVND (reference sequence). The CDR3 is CASRPQGTSNQPQHF.

This clonotype shows up as large by frequency. This chain links TRBV10-3 with TRBJ2-1. The germline CDR1 and CDR2 sequences are ENHRY and SYGVKD. The CDR3 runs to 11 residues. The CDR3 here is CAISVGNEQFF.

The V call is TRBV12-3 or TRBV12-4, the J call TRBJ2-7. CDR3 length: 13 amino acids. The CDR3 sequence: CASSPTSSYEQYF.

The gene calls are TRBV5-4 and TRBJ2-5; TCRdb outputs TRBD1, but without DNA this stays unchecked. Germline lookup yields CDR1 SGHNT and CDR2 YYREEE (reference sequence). The CDR3 runs 14 residues. The CDR3 protein is CASSPPRGDETQYF.

This chain's CDR3 is CASKGLGGQPQHF. The chain has TRBV6-2 or TRBV6-3 and TRBJ1-5. The germline CDR1 and CDR2 sequences are MNHEY and SVGEGT. The CDR3 extends over 13 amino acids.

The chain has TRBV20-1 and TRBJ1-5; TCRdb designates TRBD1, a call that cannot be tested without DNA. CDR1 is DFQATT and CDR2 is SNEGSKA in the germline V gene (reference sequence). The CDR3 runs 17 residues. The CDR3 region is CSARESMGQGAGQPQHF.

The chain recombines TRBV6-2 or TRBV6-3 with TRBJ2-3; no DNA is available, so the TRBD2 call from TCRdb remains unchecked. This CDR3 comprises 14 residues. In germline, CDR1 is MNHEY, CDR2 SVGEGT. The CDR3 protein is CASSSRGVTDTQYF.

The chain uses TRBV20-1 and TRBJ1-6; TCRdb's D call of TRBD1 is untestable without DNA. This CDR3 contains 13 residues. The germline V gene encodes CDR1 DFQATT and CDR2 SNEGSKA (reference sequence). The CDR3 is CSVTDRHNSPLHF.